This entry is about one T cell receptor (beta chain). Its antigen is undetermined. These data originate in a study of regulatory T cells. Study results and caveats: Hydrophobic residues at CDR3 positions 6 and 7 were enriched in conventional CD4+ T cells of CD3G-deficient patients.

Amplification used 52 TRBV primers and 13 TRBJ primers. Profiling relied on immunoSEQ multiplex PCR, and the TCRdb table lists in-frame clones only, not all of them. The sample contains around 15,000 clones, roughly 82% of which appear only once. Germline loops: CDR1 SGHRS, CDR2 YFSETQ. With 0 bases clipped from V and 4 bases from J, the junction kept 11 bases outside the gene matches. The CDR3 length is 17 residues. The origin of this receptor is a person aged 25 to 39 with CD3G deficiency. The sequenced material came from conventional CD4+ T cells sorted from blood. This chain links TRBV5-1 with TRBJ2-7, with 9 nucleotides matching TRBD2. The CDR3 nucleotides are TGCGCCAGCAGCTTGGGTCTATACGGGACTAGCTCTTACGAGCAGTACTTC. Its protein is CASSLGLYGTSSYEQYF. The variable domain in full, with the rest retrieved from reference TRBV5-1 and TRBJ2-7, is KAGVTQTPRYLIKTRGQQVTLSCSPISGHRSVSWYQQTPGQGLQFLFEYFSETQRNKGNFPGRFSGRQFSNSRSEMNVSTLELGDSALYLCASSLGLYGTSSYEQYFGPGTRLTVT.